The entry that follows covers one TCR beta chain sequence. The record originates from a study of cytomegalovirus exposure and HLA in healthy donors. This CDR3 has 15 residues. V was clipped by 1 base and J by 7 bases; unmatched bases: 4. Germline assignment: CDR1 SGHTS and CDR2 YDEGEE. Use of 60 Vbeta and 13 Jbeta primers characterized the PCR. Clones were read by immunoSEQ multiplex PCR, and TCRdb kept only the in-frame ones, dropping some. The sample consists of 150,000 to 200,000 clones, 78% of them appearing once. The chain couples TRBV5-8 to TRBJ1-5, with TRBD1 matching over 11 bases. This receptor was identified in a woman between 50 and 59 years old in good health and CMV-seropositive. Sequenced: PBMCs. CDR3 amino acids: CASSLSGQGDQPQHF. The DNA for the CDR3 is TGTGCCAGCAGCTTGTCGGGACAGGGGGACCAGCCCCAGCATTTT.